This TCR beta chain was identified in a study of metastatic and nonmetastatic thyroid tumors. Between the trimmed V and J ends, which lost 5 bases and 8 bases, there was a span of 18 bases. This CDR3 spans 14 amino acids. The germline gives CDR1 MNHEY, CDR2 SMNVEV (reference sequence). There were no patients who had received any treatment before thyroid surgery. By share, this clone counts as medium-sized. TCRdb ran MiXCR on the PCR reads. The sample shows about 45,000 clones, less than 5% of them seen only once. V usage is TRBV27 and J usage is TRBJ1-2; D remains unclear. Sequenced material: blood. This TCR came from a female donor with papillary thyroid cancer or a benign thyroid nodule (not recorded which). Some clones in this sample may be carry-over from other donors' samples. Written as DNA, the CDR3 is TGTGCCAGCAGTCCACGTACCGCAGGAGGGGGCTACACCTTC. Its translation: CASSPRTAGGGYTF.